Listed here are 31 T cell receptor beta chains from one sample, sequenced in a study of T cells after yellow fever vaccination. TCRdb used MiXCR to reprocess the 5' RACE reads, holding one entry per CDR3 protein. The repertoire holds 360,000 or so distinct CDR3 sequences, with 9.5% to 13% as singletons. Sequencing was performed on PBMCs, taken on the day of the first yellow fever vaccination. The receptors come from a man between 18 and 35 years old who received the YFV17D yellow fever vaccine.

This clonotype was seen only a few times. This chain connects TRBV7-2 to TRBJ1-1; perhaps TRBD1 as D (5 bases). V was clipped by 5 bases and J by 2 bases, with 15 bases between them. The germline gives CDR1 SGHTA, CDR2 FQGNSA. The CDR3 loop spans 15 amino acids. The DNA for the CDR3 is TGTGCCAGCAGCGTTGGAATTGACAGAAACACTGAAGCTTTCTTT. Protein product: CASSVGIDRNTEAFF.

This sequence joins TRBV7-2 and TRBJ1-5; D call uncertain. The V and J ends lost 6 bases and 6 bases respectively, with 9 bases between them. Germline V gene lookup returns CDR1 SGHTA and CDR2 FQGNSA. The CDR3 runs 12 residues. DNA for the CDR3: TGTGCCAGCAGTTTGCAGGCTCAGCCCCAGCATTTT. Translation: CASSLQAQPQHF.

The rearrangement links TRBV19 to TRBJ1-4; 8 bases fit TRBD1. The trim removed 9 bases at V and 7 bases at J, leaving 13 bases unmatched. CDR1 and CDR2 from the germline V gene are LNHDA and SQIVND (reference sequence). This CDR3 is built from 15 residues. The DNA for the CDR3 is TGTGCCAGCAACCCCCAGGGGGCGCTTTCTGAAAAACTGTTTTTT. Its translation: CASNPQGALSEKLFF.

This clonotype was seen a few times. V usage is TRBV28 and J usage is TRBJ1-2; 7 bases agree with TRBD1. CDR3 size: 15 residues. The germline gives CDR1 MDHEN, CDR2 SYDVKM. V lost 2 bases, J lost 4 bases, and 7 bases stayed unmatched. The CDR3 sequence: CASSLVQGFSYGYTF. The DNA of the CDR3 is TGTGCCAGCAGTTTAGTACAGGGGTTCTCCTATGGCTACACCTTC.

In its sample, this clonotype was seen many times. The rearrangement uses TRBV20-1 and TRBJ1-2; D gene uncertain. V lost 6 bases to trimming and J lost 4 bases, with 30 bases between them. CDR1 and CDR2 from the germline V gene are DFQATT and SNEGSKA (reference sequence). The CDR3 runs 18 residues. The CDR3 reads CSAGRASAPDTLSYGYTF. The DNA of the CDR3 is TGCAGTGCCGGCCGCGCGTCGGCCCCTGACACCTTGAGCTATGGCTACACCTTC.

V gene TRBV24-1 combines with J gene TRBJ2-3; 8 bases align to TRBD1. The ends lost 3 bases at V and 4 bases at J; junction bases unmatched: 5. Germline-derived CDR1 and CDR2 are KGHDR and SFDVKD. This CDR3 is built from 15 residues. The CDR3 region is CATSDNQGAADTQYF. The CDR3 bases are TGTGCCACCAGTGATAATCAGGGGGCCGCAGATACGCAGTATTTT.

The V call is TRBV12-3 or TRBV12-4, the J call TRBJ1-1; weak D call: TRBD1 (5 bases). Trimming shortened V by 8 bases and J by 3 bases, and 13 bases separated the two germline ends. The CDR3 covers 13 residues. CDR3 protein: CASFPGGYTEAFF. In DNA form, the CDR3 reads TGTGCCAGCTTTCCGGGGGGTTACACTGAAGCTTTCTTT.

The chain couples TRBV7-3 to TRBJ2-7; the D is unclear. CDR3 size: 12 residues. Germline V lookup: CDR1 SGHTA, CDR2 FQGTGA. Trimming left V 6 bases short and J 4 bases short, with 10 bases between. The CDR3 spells CASSMTAYEQYF. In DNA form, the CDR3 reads TGTGCCAGCAGTATGACGGCTTACGAGCAGTACTTC.

This CDR3 reads CASSTRTGDTEAFF. The CDR3 nucleotides read TGTGCCAGCAGCACCAGGACAGGGGACACTGAAGCTTTCTTT. The chain employs TRBV9 and TRBJ1-1; 9 nucleotides align to TRBD1. The germline V gene encodes CDR1 SGDLS and CDR2 YYNGEE. The CDR3 runs to 14 residues. Trimming took 4 bases from V and 3 from J; bases not matched to a gene: 4. Combining the CDR3 with reference TRBV9 and TRBJ1-1 gives the whole variable domain DSGVTQTPKHLITATGQRVTLRCSPRSGDLSVYWYQQSLDQGLQFLIQYYNGEERAKGNILERFSAQQFPDLHSELNLSSLELGDSALYFCASSTRTGDTEAFFGQGTRLTVV.

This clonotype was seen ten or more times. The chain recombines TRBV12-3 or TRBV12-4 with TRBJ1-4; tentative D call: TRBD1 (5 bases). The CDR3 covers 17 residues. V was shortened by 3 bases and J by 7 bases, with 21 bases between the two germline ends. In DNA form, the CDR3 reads TGTGCCAGCAGTTTTACCAACCTTGCAGGGAACGGTGAAAAACTGTTTTTT. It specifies CASSFTNLAGNGEKLFF.

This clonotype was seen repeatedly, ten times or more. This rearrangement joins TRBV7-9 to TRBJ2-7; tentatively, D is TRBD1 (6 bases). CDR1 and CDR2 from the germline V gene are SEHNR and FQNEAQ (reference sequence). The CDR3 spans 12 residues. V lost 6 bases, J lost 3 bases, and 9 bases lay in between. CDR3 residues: CASSLQGYEQYV. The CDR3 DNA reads TGTGCCAGCAGTCTACAGGGCTACGAGCAGTACGTC.

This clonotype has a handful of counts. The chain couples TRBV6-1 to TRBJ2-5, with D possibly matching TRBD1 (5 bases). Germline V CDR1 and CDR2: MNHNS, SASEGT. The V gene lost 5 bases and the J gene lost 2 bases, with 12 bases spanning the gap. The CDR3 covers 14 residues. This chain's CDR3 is CASSITDTQETQYF. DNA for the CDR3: TGTGCCAGCAGTATTACGGACACTCAAGAGACCCAGTACTTC.

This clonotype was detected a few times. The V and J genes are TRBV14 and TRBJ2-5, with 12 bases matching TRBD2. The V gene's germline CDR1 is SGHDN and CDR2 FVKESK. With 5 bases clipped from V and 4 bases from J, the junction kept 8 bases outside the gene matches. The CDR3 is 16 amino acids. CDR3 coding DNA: TGTGCCAGCAGCAAGACTAGCGGGGGCACCGGAGAGACCCAGTACTTC. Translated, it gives CASSKTSGGTGETQYF.

The CDR3 sequence: CASSPEQGAPNSPLHF. CDR3 DNA: TGTGCCAGCTCACCGGAACAGGGGGCCCCTAATTCACCCCTCCACTTT. The chain combines TRBV18 with TRBJ1-6; the match to TRBD1 covers 9 bases. The germline V gene has CDR1 KGHSH and CDR2 LQKENI. After removal of 3 bases from V and 6 bases from J, the junction contained 6 bases not matched to a gene. The CDR3 spans 16 residues.

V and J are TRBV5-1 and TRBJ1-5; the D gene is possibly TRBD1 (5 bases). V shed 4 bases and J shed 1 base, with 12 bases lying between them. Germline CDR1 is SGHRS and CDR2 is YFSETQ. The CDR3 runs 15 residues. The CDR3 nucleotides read TGCGCCAGCAGCCGGGAGGGGCGGAGCAATCAGCCCCAGCATTTT. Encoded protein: CASSREGRSNQPQHF.

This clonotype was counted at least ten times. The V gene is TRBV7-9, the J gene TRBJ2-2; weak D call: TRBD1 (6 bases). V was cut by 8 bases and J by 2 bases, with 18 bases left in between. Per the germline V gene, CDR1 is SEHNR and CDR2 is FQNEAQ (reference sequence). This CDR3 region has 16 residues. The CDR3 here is CASVNSGTTNTGELFF. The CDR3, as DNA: TGTGCCAGCGTCAACTCCGGGACAACCAACACCGGGGAGCTGTTTTTT.

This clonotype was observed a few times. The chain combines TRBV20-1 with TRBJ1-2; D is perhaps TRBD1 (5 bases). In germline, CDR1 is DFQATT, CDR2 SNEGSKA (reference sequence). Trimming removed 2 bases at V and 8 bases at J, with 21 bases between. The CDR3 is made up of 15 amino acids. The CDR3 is CSARQPGTVGYGYTF. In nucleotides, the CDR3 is TGCAGTGCTAGACAACCAGGGACGGTGGGGTACGGCTACACCTTC.

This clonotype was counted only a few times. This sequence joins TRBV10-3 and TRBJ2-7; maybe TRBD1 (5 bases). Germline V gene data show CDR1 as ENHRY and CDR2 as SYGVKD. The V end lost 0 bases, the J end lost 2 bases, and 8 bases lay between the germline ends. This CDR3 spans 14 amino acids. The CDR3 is CAISESNRPYEQYV. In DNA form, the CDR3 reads TGTGCCATCAGTGAGTCGAACAGGCCCTACGAGCAGTACGTC.

CDR3 sequence: CASSLISAGTGYYGYTF. The CDR3 DNA follows: TGTGCCAGCAGTTTAATCTCCGCCGGGACAGGGTACTATGGCTACACCTTC. The genes are TRBV28 and TRBJ1-2; 9 bases align to TRBD1. V shed 2 bases, J shed 3 bases, and the junction held 10 bases outside the gene matches. Per the germline V gene, CDR1 is MDHEN and CDR2 is SYDVKM. The CDR3 totals 17 residues.

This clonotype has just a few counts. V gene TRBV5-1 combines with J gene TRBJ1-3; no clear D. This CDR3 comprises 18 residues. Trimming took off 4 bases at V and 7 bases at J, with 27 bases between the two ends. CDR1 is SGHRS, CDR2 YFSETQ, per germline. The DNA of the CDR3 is TGCGCCAGCAGCGACCTATGGACGGCCTCCTCTGATGTGAACACCATATATTTT. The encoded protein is CASSDLWTASSDVNTIYF.

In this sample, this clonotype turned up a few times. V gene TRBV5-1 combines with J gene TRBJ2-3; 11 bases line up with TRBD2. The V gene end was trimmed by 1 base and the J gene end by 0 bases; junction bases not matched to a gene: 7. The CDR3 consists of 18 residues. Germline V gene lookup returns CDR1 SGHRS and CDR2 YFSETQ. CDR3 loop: CASSLYAGTSGSTDTQYF. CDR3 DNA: TGCGCCAGCAGCTTGTATGCCGGGACTAGCGGAAGCACAGATACGCAGTATTTT.

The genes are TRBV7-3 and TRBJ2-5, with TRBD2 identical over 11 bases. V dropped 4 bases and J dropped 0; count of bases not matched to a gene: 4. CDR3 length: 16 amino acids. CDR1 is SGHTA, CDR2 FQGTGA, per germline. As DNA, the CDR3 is TGTGCCAGCAGCTCCCGACTAGCGGGGAACCAAGAGACCCAGTACTTC. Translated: CASSSRLAGNQETQYF.

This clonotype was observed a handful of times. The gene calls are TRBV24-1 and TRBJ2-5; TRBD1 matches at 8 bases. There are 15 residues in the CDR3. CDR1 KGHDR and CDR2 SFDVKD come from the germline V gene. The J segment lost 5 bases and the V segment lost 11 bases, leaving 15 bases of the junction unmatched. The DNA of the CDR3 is TGTGCCAGCGCCTCCGCCGACAGGGGAAAGGAGACCCAGTACTTC. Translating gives CASASADRGKETQYF.

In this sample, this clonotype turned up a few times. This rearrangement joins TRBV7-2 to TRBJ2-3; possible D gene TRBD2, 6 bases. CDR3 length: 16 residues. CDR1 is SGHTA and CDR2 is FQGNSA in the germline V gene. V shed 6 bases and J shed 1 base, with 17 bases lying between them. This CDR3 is CASRPPLSSGTDTQYF. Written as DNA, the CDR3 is TGTGCCAGCAGGCCTCCGTTGTCTAGCGGCACAGATACGCAGTATTTT.

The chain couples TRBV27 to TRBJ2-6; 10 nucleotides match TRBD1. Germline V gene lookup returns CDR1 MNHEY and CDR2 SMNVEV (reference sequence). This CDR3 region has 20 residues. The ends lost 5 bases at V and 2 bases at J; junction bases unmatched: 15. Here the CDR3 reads CASSPERTGGIRAGANVLTF. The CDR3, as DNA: TGTGCCAGCAGTCCGGAGAGGACAGGGGGTATACGGGCTGGGGCCAACGTCCTGACTTTC.

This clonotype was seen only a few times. CDR3 coding DNA: TGTGCTGGAAGCGGGGGCCGCCTTAACTCTGGGGCCAACGTCCTGACTTTC. This translates into CAGSGGRLNSGANVLTF. This chain links TRBV7-2 with TRBJ2-6; 8 bases agree with TRBD2. The CDR3 runs to 17 residues. CDR1 is SGHTA, CDR2 FQGNSA, per germline.

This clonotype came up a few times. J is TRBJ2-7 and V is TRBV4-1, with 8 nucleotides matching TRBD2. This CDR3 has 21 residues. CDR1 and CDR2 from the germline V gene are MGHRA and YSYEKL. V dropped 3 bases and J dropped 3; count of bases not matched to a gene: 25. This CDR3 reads CASSQALSPRLQRGRYYEQYF. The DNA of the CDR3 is TGCGCCAGCAGCCAGGCCCTGTCCCCAAGGTTACAGCGGGGGAGATACTACGAGCAGTACTTC.

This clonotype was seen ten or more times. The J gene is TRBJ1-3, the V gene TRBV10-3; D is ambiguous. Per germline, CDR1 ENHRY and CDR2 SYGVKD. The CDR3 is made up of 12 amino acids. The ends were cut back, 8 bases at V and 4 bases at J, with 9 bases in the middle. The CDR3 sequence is CAISSAGNTIYF. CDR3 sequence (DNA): TGTGCCATCTCGTCTGCGGGAAACACCATATATTTT.

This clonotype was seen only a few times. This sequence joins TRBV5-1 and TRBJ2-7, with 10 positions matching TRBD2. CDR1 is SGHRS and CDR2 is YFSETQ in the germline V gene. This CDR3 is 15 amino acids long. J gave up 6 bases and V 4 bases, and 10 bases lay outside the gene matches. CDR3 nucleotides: TGCGCCAGCAGCCCGCCGGGACTAGCGAAAGTCGAGCAGTACTTC. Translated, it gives CASSPPGLAKVEQYF.

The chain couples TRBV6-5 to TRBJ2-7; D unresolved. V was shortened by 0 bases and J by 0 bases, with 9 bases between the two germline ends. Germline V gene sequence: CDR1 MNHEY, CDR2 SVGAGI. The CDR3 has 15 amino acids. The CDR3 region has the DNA TGTGCCAGCAGTTACTCGAAGGCGAGCTCCTACGAGCAGTACTTC. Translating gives CASSYSKASSYEQYF.

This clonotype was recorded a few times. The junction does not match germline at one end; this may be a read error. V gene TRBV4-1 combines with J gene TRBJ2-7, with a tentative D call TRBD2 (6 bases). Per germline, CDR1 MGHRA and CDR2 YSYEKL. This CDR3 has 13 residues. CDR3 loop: CASSQVGSYEPYF. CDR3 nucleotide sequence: TGCGCCAGCAGCCAAGTCGGGAGCTACGAGCCGTACTTC.